Listed below are T cell receptor beta chains from one sample, sequenced in a study of cytomegalovirus exposure and HLA in healthy donors. Here immunoSEQ multiplex PCR was the method, and the copy in TCRdb shows in-frame clones only, minus some. There are 130,000 to 150,000 clones in the sample; roughly 89% occur only once, and around 3.4% lies in the top ten. The sequencing sample was made of PBMCs. These receptors came from a woman between 18 and 30 years old in good health and CMV-seropositive. Each CDR3 is given with its conserved first and last residue. Fields, in order: J gene, V gene, clone size, D gene, CDR3 protein, CDR3 DNA. The D gene is left open where the match is weak. Size is stated for part of the rows, as once, few or many counts, or as a class when the clone is expanded.

>TRBJ2-1|TRBV23-1|once|NA
CASSPQAFRCNEQFF
TGCGCCAGCAGCCCACAGGCATTCCGATGCAATGAGCAGTTCTTC
>TRBJ2-1|TRBV25-1|NA|TRBD2
CASSDKAGRITNEQFF
TGTGCCAGCAGTGATAAAGCGGGAAGAATCACCAATGAGCAGTTCTTC
>TRBJ2-7|TRBV1|NA|NA
CTSSQLLAGTSYEQYF
TGCACCAGCAGCCAACTACTAGCGGGCACATCCTACGAGCAGTACTTC
>TRBJ2-7|TRBV6-1|NA|TRBD1
CASRVTGVVGEQYF
TGTGCCAGCAGGGTGACAGGGGTGGTGGGCGAGCAGTACTTC
>TRBJ1-2|TRBV11-3|NA|TRBD1
CASSSLTGAGYGYTF
TGTGCCAGCAGCTCACTCACAGGGGCTGGCTATGGCTACACCTTC
>TRBJ2-3|TRBV11-3|NA|NA
CASSPSSTDTQYF
TGTGCCAGCAGCCCCTCTAGCACAGATACGCAGTATTTT
>TRBJ1-1|TRBV10-3|NA|TRBD1
CAISGTGSNTEAFF
TGTGCCATCTCTGGGACAGGATCAAACACTGAAGCTTTCTTT
>TRBJ1-2|TRBV6-5|NA|NA
CASSPRQTNYGYTF
TGTGCCAGCAGTCCGAGACAAACTAACTATGGCTACACCTTC
>TRBJ2-7|TRBV11-3|NA|NA
CASSLRSLREQYF
TGTGCCAGCAGCCTGCGGAGCCTTAGGGAGCAGTACTTC
>TRBJ2-7|TRBV2|NA|NA
CASSGGLGTSYEQYF
TGTGCCAGCAGTGGGGGCCTGGGGACTTCCTACGAGCAGTACTTC
>TRBJ2-5|TRBV11-1|NA|TRBD2
CASCVGGRVGETQYF
TGTGCCAGCTGCGTCGGCGGGAGGGTAGGCGAGACCCAGTACTTC
>TRBJ1-1|TRBV20-1|NA|NA
CSARVSFEAFF
TGCAGTGCTAGAGTTAGTTTTGAAGCTTTCTTT
>TRBJ1-1|TRBV4-2|NA|NA
CASSQAGRQNTEAFF
TGTGCCAGCAGCCAGGCGGGACGGCAGAACACTGAAGCTTTCTTT
>TRBJ1-1|TRBV2|NA|TRBD1
CASSLTGLYTEAFF
TGTGCCAGCAGCCTGACAGGGTTGTACACTGAAGCTTTCTTT
>TRBJ2-7|TRBV5-1|NA|NA
CASSHRDTSYEQYF
TGCGCCAGCAGCCACCGGGACACCTCCTACGAGCAGTACTTC
>TRBJ2-7|TRBV5-6|NA|TRBD2
CASSTAGPYEQYF
TGTGCCAGCAGTACAGCGGGACCCTACGAGCAGTACTTC
>TRBJ1-2|TRBV5-1|NA|TRBD1
CASSRGTGTANYGYTF
TGCGCCAGCAGCCGAGGGACAGGGACAGCTAACTATGGCTACACCTTC
>TRBJ2-7|TRBV7-3|NA|NA
CASSLRASQYYEQYF
TGTGCCAGCAGCTTAAGGGCTAGCCAATACTACGAGCAGTACTTC
>TRBJ1-3|TRBV6-6|NA|TRBD1
CASSFGTVSGNTIYF
TGTGCCAGCAGTTTCGGGACAGTCTCTGGAAACACCATATATTTT
>TRBJ2-1|TRBV6-4|few|NA
CASSDSTTGDYNEQFF
TGTGCCAGCAGTGACTCGACGACGGGAGACTACAATGAGCAGTTCTTC
>TRBJ1-4|TRBV18|NA|NA
CASSPEAWEKLFF
TGTGCCAGCTCTCCAGAGGCTTGGGAAAAACTGTTTTTT
>TRBJ2-2|TRBV2|NA|NA
CASSDEGGELFF
TGTGCCAGCAGTGATGAGGGTGGGGAGCTGTTTTTT
>TRBJ2-1|TRBV13|NA|TRBD1
CASSSGTGKNEQFF
TGTGCCAGCAGCTCCGGGACAGGGAAGAATGAGCAGTTCTTC
>TRBJ2-2|TRBV14|NA|NA
CASSLFGGGELFF
TGTGCCAGCAGTCTTTTCGGCGGCGGGGAGCTGTTTTTT
>TRBJ2-1|TRBV14|NA|TRBD2
CASSQDLASGTFSSYNEQFF
TGTGCCAGCAGCCAAGATTTGGCTAGCGGGACCTTTAGCTCCTACAATGAGCAGTTCTTC
>TRBJ2-7|TRBV5-1|NA|TRBD1
CASSLGGTGTYEQYF
TGCGCCAGCAGCTTGGGGGGGACAGGGACGTACGAGCAGTACTTC
>TRBJ2-2|TRBV30|few|TRBD2
CAWSVQRDSNTGELFF
TGTGCCTGGAGTGTACAGCGGGATTCGAACACCGGGGAGCTGTTTTTT
>TRBJ2-5|TRBV30|NA|TRBD2
CAWSSASGTKETQYF
TGTGCCTGGAGTTCGGCTAGCGGTACAAAAGAGACCCAGTACTTC
>TRBJ2-7|TRBV6-1|NA|TRBD2
CASSVTAGGSYEQYF
TGTGCCAGCAGTGTGACTGCGGGAGGTTCCTACGAGCAGTACTTC
>TRBJ2-2|TRBV4-2|NA|TRBD2
CASSQLAANTGELFF
TGTGCCAGCAGCCAGCTAGCGGCAAACACCGGGGAGCTGTTTTTT
>TRBJ2-1|TRBV4-3|NA|NA
CASSQDLGQAWFF
TGCGCCAGCAGCCAAGATTTGGGACAAGCGTGGTTCTTC
>TRBJ2-3|TRBV30|NA|NA
CAWSTLVRGTDTQYF
TGTGCCTGGAGTACACTGGTCAGGGGCACAGATACGCAGTATTTT
>TRBJ2-5|TRBV28|NA|TRBD1
CASSVDREETQYF
TGTGCCAGCAGTGTAGACAGGGAAGAGACCCAGTACTTC
>TRBJ1-5|TRBV7-8|once|NA
CASSLAQGPVNQPQHF
TGTGCCAGCAGCTTAGCGCAGGGGCCCGTCAATCAGCCCCAGCATTTT
>TRBJ2-4|TRBV5-1|NA|NA
CASSPDSSGDKNIQYF
TGCGCCAGCAGCCCCGACAGTTCAGGGGATAAAAACATTCAGTACTTC
>TRBJ1-1|TRBV28|NA|NA
CASSLPGMNTEAFF
TGTGCCAGCAGTTTACCCGGGATGAACACTGAAGCTTTCTTT
>TRBJ2-7|TRBV28|NA|TRBD1
CASSFLGNRGRDEQYF
TGTGCCAGCAGTTTTTTGGGCAACAGGGGGCGAGACGAGCAGTACTTC
>TRBJ1-5|TRBV10-3|NA|TRBD1
CATAGTGSNQPQHF
TGTGCCACTGCCGGGACAGGGAGCAATCAGCCCCAGCATTTT
>TRBJ2-5|TRBV28|NA|NA
CASTSFAGLTTGYQETQYF
TGTGCCAGCACCAGTTTCGCTGGACTTACAACAGGGTACCAAGAGACCCAGTACTTC
>TRBJ2-7|TRBV5-1|medium-sized|NA
CASSLGGPAWEQYF
TGCGCCAGCAGCTTGGGAGGGCCGGCTTGGGAGCAGTACTTC